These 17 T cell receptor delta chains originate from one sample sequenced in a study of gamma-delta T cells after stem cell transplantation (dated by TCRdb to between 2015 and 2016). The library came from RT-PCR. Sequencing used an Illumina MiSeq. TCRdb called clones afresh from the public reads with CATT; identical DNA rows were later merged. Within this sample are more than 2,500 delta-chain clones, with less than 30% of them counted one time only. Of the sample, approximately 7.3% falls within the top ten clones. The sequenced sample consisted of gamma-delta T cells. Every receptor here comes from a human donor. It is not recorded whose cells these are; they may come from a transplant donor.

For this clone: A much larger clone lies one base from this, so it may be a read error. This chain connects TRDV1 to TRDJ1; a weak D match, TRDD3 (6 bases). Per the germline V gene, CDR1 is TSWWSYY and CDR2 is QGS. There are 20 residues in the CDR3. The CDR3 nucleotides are TGTGCTCTTGGGGTCCCTGGGGCTCCCCCCCAGTACTGGGAGTTCGATGAACTCATCTTT. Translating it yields CALGVPGAPPQYWEFDELIF.

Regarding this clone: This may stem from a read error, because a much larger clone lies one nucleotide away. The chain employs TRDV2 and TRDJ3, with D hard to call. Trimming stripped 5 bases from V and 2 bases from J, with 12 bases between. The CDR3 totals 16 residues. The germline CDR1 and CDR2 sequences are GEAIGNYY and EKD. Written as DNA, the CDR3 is TGTGCCTGTGGCTGCACCATGCCCTGGGACACCCGACAGATGTTTTTC. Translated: CACGCTMPWDTRQMFF.

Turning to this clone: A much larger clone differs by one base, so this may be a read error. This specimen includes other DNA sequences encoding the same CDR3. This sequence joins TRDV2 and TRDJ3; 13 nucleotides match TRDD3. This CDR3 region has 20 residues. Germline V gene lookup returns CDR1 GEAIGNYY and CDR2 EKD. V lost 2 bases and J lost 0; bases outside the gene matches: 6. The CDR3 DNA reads TGTGCCTGTGACAAGGTACTGGGGGATACGAGCTCCTGGGACACCCGACAGATGTTTTTC. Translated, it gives CACDKVLGDTSSWDTRQMFF.

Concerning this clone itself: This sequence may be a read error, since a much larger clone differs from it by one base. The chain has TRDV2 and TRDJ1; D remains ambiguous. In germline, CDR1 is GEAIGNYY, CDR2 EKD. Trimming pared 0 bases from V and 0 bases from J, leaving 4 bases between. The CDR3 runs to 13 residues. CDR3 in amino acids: CACDTGYTDKLIF. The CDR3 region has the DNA TGTGCCTGTGACACCGGTTACACCGATAAACTCATCTTT.

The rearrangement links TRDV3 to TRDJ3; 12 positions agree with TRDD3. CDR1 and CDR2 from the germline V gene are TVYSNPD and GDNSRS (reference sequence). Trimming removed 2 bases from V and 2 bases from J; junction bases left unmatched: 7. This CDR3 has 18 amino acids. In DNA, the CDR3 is TGTGCCTTTCCAACGTACTGGGGGATACCCTGGGACACCCGACAGATGTTTTTC. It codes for CAFPTYWGIPWDTRQMFF. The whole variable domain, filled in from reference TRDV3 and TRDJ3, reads CDKVTQSSPDQTVASGSEVVLLCTYDTVYSNPDLFWYRIRPDYSFQFVFYGDNSRSEGADFTQGRFSVKHILTQKAFHLVISPVRTEDSATYYCAFPTYWGIPWDTRQMFFGTGIKLFVEP.

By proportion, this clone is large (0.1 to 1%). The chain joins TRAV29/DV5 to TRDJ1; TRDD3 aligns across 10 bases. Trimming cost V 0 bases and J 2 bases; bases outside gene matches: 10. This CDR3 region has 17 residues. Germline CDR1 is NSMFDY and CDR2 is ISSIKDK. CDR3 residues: CAASATYWGMGTDKLIF. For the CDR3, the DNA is TGTGCAGCAAGCGCGACGTACTGGGGGATGGGGACCGATAAACTCATCTTT.

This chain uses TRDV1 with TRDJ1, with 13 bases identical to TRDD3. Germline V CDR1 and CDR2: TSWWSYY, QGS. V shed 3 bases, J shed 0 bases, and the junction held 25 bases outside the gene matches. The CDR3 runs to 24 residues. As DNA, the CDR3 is TGTGCTCTTGGGGATCCCCTTCTGGGACACGCCCTACTGGGGGATACGGCGTACACCGATAAACTCATCTTT. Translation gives CALGDPLLGHALLGDTAYTDKLIF.

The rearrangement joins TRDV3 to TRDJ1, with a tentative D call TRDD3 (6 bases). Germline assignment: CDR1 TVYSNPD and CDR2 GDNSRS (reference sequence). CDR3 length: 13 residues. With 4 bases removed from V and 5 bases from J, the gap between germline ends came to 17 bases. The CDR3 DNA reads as TGTGCCTGTGATCTCCGGGGGAGAGATAAACTCATCTTT. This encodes CACDLRGRDKLIF. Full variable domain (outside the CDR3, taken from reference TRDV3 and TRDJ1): CDKVTQSSPDQTVASGSEVVLLCTYDTVYSNPDLFWYRIRPDYSFQFVFYGDNSRSEGADFTQGRFSVKHILTQKAFHLVISPVRTEDSATYYCACDLRGRDKLIFGKGTRVTVEP.

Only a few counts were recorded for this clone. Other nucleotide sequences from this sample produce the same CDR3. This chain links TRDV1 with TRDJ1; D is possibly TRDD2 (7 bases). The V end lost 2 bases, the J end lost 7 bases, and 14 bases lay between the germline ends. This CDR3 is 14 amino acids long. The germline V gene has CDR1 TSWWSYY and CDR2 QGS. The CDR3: CALGEFLLWGKLIF. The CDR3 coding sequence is TGTGCTCTTGGGGAATTCCTACTCTGGGGTAAACTCATCTTT.

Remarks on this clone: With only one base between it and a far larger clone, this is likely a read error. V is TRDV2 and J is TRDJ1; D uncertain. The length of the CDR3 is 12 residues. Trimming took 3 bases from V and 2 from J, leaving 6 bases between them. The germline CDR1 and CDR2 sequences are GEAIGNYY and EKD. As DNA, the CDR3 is TGTGCCTGTGACTCCCTGACCGATAAACTCATCTTT. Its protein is CACDSLTDKLIF.

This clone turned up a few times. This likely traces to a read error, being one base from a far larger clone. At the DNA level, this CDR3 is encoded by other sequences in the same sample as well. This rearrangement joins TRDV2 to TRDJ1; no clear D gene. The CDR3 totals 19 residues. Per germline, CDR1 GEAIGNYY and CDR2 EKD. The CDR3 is CACDTVGGSTERYTDKLIF. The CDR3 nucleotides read TGTGCCTGTGACACAGTTGGAGGTTCCACCGAGCGTTACACCGATAAGCTCATCTTT.

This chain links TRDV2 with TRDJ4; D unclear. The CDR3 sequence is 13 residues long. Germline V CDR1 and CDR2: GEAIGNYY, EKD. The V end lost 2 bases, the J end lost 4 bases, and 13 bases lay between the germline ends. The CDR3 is CACDREGSLPLIF. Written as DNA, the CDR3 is TGTGCCTGTGACAGGGAAGGGAGCTTACCCCTGATCTTT.

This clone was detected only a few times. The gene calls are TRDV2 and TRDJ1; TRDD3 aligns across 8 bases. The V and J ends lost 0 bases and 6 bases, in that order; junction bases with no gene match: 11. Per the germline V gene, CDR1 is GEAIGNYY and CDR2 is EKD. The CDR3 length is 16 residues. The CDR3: CACDTDAGGPTNKLIF. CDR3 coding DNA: TGTGCCTGTGACACCGACGCTGGGGGACCTACCAATAAACTCATCTTT.

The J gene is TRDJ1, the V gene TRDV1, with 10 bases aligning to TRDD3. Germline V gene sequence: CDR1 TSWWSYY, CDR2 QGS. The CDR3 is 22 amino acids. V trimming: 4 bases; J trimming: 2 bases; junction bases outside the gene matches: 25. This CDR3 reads CALGGATLPPVLGDLSTDKLIF. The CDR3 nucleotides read TGTGCTCTTGGGGGAGCAACGCTTCCCCCTGTACTGGGGGATCTTTCGACCGATAAACTCATCTTT.

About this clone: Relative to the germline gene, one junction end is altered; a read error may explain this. The CDR3 nucleotides are TGTGCCTGTGACACCGGGGAAAACTCCTGGGGCACCCGACAGATGTTTTTC. As protein: CACDTGENSWGTRQMFF. The genes are TRDV2 and TRDJ3, with D perhaps matching TRDD3 (6 bases). The CDR3 consists of 17 residues. The germline CDR1 and CDR2 sequences are GEAIGNYY and EKD.

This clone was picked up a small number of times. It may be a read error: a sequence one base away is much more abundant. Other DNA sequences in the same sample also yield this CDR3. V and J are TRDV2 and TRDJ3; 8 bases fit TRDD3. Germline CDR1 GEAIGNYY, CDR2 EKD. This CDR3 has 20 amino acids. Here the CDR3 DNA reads TGTGCCTGTGACCCTCTACTGGGGGCCCTATACTCCTGGGACACCCGCCAGATGTTTTTC. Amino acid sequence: CACDPLLGALYSWDTRQMFF.

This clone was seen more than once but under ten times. This CDR3 reads CAASIPTGGPPRSWDTRQMFF. The CDR3, as DNA: TGTGCAGCAAGCATACCCACTGGGGGACCACCGAGATCCTGGGACACCCGACAGATGTTTTTC. The V call is TRAV29/DV5, the J call TRDJ3, with TRDD3 matching 9 bases. The CDR3 runs to 21 residues. Germline V gene lookup returns CDR1 NSMFDY and CDR2 ISSIKDK. The V and J ends lost 1 base and 1 base, in that order; junction bases with no gene match: 15.